A single sample gave rise to the 26 T cell receptor beta chains below, sequenced in a study of control samples from healthy donors and cancer patients. Here immunoSEQ multiplex PCR was the method, and the copy in TCRdb shows in-frame clones only, minus some. The profile shows about 94,000 clones, about nine tenths of them singletons. The sequenced sample was blood. The receptors stem from a woman between 18 and 30 years old in good health.

This chain joins TRBV4-1 and TRBJ2-1, with D perhaps matching TRBD1 (6 bases). In germline, CDR1 is MGHRA, CDR2 YSYEKL. The CDR3 totals 12 residues. V was cut by 4 bases and J by 9 bases, with 10 bases left in between. The CDR3 bases are TGCGCCAGCAGCCCGGGACACGTTGAGCAGTTCTTC. It specifies CASSPGHVEQFF.

The chain carries TRBV7-2 and TRBJ2-7; D possibly corresponds to TRBD1 (5 bases). V lost 2 bases and J lost 0, with 11 bases in between. Germline V gene lookup returns CDR1 SGHTA and CDR2 FQGNSA. This CDR3 contains 15 residues. DNA of the CDR3: TGTGCCAGCAGCTTACCCCCAGGGAACTCCTACGAGCAGTACTTC. Encoded protein: CASSLPPGNSYEQYF.

The chain joins TRBV9 to TRBJ2-7; no definite D call. This CDR3 contains 13 residues. Germline V lookup: CDR1 SGDLS, CDR2 YYNGEE. V was cut by 1 base and J by 3 bases, with 8 bases left in between. CDR3 residues: CASSVFGFYEQYF. DNA for the CDR3: TGTGCCAGCAGCGTATTCGGGTTCTACGAGCAGTACTTC.

The rearrangement uses TRBV9 and TRBJ2-1, with TRBD2 identical over 8 bases. The CDR3 is made up of 21 amino acids. Germline CDR1 and CDR2: SGDLS and YYNGEE. Germline trimming cut 0 bases from V and 0 bases from J; bases unmatched to any gene: 17. The CDR3 DNA reads as TGTGCCAGCAGCGTAGTCCCACATCCATTCGGCGGGGGGCTCTCCTACAATGAGCAGTTCTTC. This sequence encodes CASSVVPHPFGGGLSYNEQFF.

The chain joins TRBV15 to TRBJ2-7, with D perhaps TRBD2 (6 bases). The V gene's germline CDR1 is LNHNV and CDR2 YYDKDF (reference sequence). The CDR3 has 15 amino acids. Trimming took off 5 bases at V and 1 base at J, with 15 bases between the two ends. The CDR3 DNA sequence: TGTGCCACCAGCGACCCGGGACTGCCTTCCTACGAGCAGTACTTC. Translating gives CATSDPGLPSYEQYF.

The rearrangement joins TRBV2 to TRBJ1-4, with 10 bases matching TRBD1. From germline, CDR1 is SNHLY and CDR2 FYNNEI. V lost 5 bases and J lost 8; bases outside the gene matches: 5. The CDR3 contains 14 residues. CDR3 sequence: CASSLRDRGEKLFF. The DNA of the CDR3 is TGTGCCAGCAGTCTCCGGGACAGGGGAGAAAAACTGTTTTTT.

This clone was detected only a few times. The gene calls are TRBV11-1 and TRBJ2-1; no clear D. In germline, CDR1 is SGHAT, CDR2 FQDESV (reference sequence). The CDR3 is 11 residues long. The ends were cut back, 8 bases at V and 7 bases at J, with 9 bases in the middle. CDR3 amino acids: CASLTGNEQFF. CDR3 coding DNA: TGTGCCAGCTTGACCGGGAATGAGCAGTTCTTC.

The rearrangement joins TRBV10-3 to TRBJ2-1, with 10 bases fitting TRBD2. V lost 4 bases to trimming and J lost 0 bases; unmatched junction nucleotides: 3. Germline V gene lookup returns CDR1 ENHRY and CDR2 SYGVKD. CDR3 length: 16 residues. The CDR3 loop reads CAISATSGDSYNEQFF. The CDR3, as DNA: TGTGCCATCAGTGCCACTAGCGGGGACTCCTACAATGAGCAGTTCTTC.

CDR3 nucleotide sequence: TGCGCCAGCAGCTCGGGACTAGCGGGGGTTGGAGGCATTCAGTACTTC. This codes for CASSSGLAGVGGIQYF. The chain has TRBV5-1 and TRBJ2-4; TRBD2 matches 14 bases. The CDR3 loop spans 16 amino acids. The V and J ends lost 3 bases and 9 bases, in that order; junction bases with no gene match: 8. Germline CDR1 SGHRS, CDR2 YFSETQ.

This chain joins TRBV20-1 and TRBJ1-1; maybe TRBD1 (6 bases). Trimming took off 8 bases at V and 3 bases at J, with 10 bases between the two ends. From germline, CDR1 is DFQATT and CDR2 SNEGSKA (reference sequence). The length of the CDR3 is 11 residues. The CDR3 bases are TGCAGTCGCGCAGGGGACACTGAAGCTTTCTTT. This sequence encodes CSRAGDTEAFF.

V and J are TRBV3-1 (or the pseudogene TRBV3-2) and TRBJ2-5; D gene unclear. The CDR3 has 13 residues. V was clipped by 2 bases and J by 4 bases, with 8 bases between them. Germline V gene data show CDR1 as LGHDT and CDR2 as YNNKEL (reference sequence). The CDR3, as DNA: TGTGCCAGCAGCCAAATGTCTGCAGAGACCCAGTACTTC. It encodes CASSQMSAETQYF.

The chain recombines TRBV19 with TRBJ2-3; 7 nucleotides align to TRBD1. CDR1 is LNHDA, CDR2 SQIVND, per germline (reference sequence). V dropped 7 bases and J dropped 3; count of bases not matched to a gene: 7. CDR3 length: 14 amino acids. The CDR3 nucleotides are TGTGCCAGTACTGATCGGACAGGTACAGATACGCAGTATTTT. It is translated as CASTDRTGTDTQYF.

The chain links TRBV7-3 to TRBJ2-1, with 11 positions matching TRBD2. Trimming removed 5 bases from V and 8 bases from J; junction bases left unmatched: 17. The CDR3 consists of 18 residues. Per the germline V gene, CDR1 is SGHTA and CDR2 is FQGTGA. The CDR3 sequence: CASSLYSTSGGIADEQFF. The CDR3 DNA reads TGTGCCAGCAGCCTCTACTCTACTAGCGGGGGCATTGCGGATGAGCAGTTCTTC.

This chain uses TRBV9 with TRBJ2-7; 8 bases map to TRBD2. J lost 2 bases, V lost 0 bases, and 10 bases had no gene match. CDR1 is SGDLS and CDR2 is YYNGEE in the germline V gene. The CDR3 extends over 17 amino acids. The CDR3 reads CASSVEALASGPYEQYF. CDR3 nucleotide sequence: TGTGCCAGCAGCGTAGAAGCCCTGGCTAGCGGGCCCTACGAGCAGTACTTC.

V gene TRBV10-2 combines with J gene TRBJ2-5, with no clear D. Deletions cut 6 bases from V and 3 bases from J, with 5 bases between. Germline V gene lookup returns CDR1 WSHSY and CDR2 SAAADI. This CDR3 has 11 residues. The CDR3 coding sequence is TGCGCCAGCAGGACCAAAGAGACCCAGTACTTC. Translation: CASRTKETQYF.

The chain has TRBV6-5 and TRBJ2-1; the D is unclear. V lost 8 bases, J lost 2 bases, and 13 bases lay in between. There are 14 residues in the CDR3. Germline-derived CDR1 and CDR2 are MNHEY and SVGAGI. The DNA of the CDR3 is TGTGCCAGCGTTGGGCGACCCCCCTACAATGAGCAGTTCTTC. This gives the protein CASVGRPPYNEQFF.

This clone was recorded only once. This sequence joins TRBV12-5 and TRBJ2-5; the D is unclear. This CDR3 region has 14 residues. The germline V gene has CDR1 LGHNT and CDR2 FRNRAP. V shed 7 bases and J shed 5 bases, with 17 bases lying between them. CDR3 bases: TGTGCTAGTGCTCCCGGTCCGGCGGTGGAGACCCAGTACTTC. Amino acids: CASAPGPAVETQYF.

The rearrangement uses TRBV15 and TRBJ2-1; D gene unclear. Trimming shortened V by 1 base and J by 0 bases, and 4 bases separated the two germline ends. CDR3 length equals 14 residues. Germline V gene data show CDR1 as LNHNV and CDR2 as YYDKDF (reference sequence). Written as DNA, the CDR3 is TGTGCCACCAGCAGAGTCAGCTCCTACAATGAGCAGTTCTTC. Protein: CATSRVSSYNEQFF.

This rearrangement joins TRBV6-4 to TRBJ1-2; D is perhaps TRBD1 (5 bases). This CDR3 is 14 amino acids long. Germline loops: CDR1 MRHNA, CDR2 SNTAGT. Trimming took off 6 bases at V and 5 bases at J, with 16 bases between the two ends. The CDR3 reads CASRPQEGSYGYTF. The CDR3, as DNA: TGTGCCAGCAGGCCACAGGAAGGGAGTTATGGCTACACCTTC.

DNA of the CDR3: TGTGCCAGCAGTTTGGGAGGGGACACTGAAGCTTTCTTT. This translates into CASSLGGDTEAFF. This rearrangement joins TRBV12-3 or TRBV12-4 to TRBJ1-1; possible D gene TRBD1, 5 bases. V lost 3 bases to trimming and J lost 3 bases, with 8 bases between them. CDR3 length: 13 residues.

The chain recombines TRBV5-6 with TRBJ1-4, with 7 bases aligning to TRBD1. Germline loops: CDR1 SGHDT, CDR2 YYEEEE. The CDR3 is made up of 15 amino acids. The J segment lost 6 bases and the V segment lost 1 base, leaving 6 bases of the junction unmatched. CDR3 nucleotide sequence: TGTGCCAGCAGCTTGTTGGGGCAGGGGGATGAAAAACTGTTTTTT. It translates to CASSLLGQGDEKLFF.

V is TRBV21-1 and J is TRBJ2-4; the table assigns TRBD2, which was not confirmed against the DNA. TRBV21-1 is marked as a pseudogene. The CDR3 has 19 amino acids. The CDR3 sequence is CASSRRTSGGPLAKNIQYF. The CDR3 DNA is TGTGCCAGCAGCAGACGGACTAGCGGGGGCCCCCTAGCCAAAAACATTCAGTACTTC.

This sequence joins TRBV5-4 and TRBJ1-6; 9 positions match TRBD1. Germline lookup yields CDR1 SGHNT and CDR2 YYREEE (reference sequence). The CDR3 is 14 amino acids. V dropped 0 bases and J dropped 9; count of bases not matched to a gene: 1. The CDR3 region has the DNA TGTGCCAGCAGCTTGGACAGGGGGCTTTCACCCCTCCACTTT. Translation gives CASSLDRGLSPLHF.

V and J are TRBV9 and TRBJ2-1; no clear D. V lost 1 base and J lost 10, with 6 bases in between. The V gene's germline CDR1 is SGDLS and CDR2 YYNGEE. The CDR3 contains 11 residues. This CDR3 is CASSVSIEQFF. As DNA, the CDR3 is TGTGCCAGCAGCGTATCCATAGAGCAGTTCTTC.

The chain links TRBV20-1 to TRBJ2-7, with 8 bases that match TRBD2. Germline CDR1 is DFQATT and CDR2 is SNEGSKA (reference sequence). CDR3 length equals 15 residues. V shed 3 bases, J shed 3 bases, and the junction held 10 bases outside the gene matches. The DNA of the CDR3 is TGCAGTGCTAGTACTGCGGCGGGGGGTGTCTACGAGCAGTACTTC. It is translated as CSASTAAGGVYEQYF.

This sequence joins TRBV4-1 and TRBJ1-5; the D is unclear. V was trimmed by 4 bases and J by 5 bases, leaving 9 bases between them. Germline assignment: CDR1 MGHRA and CDR2 YSYEKL. This CDR3 has 13 amino acids. In nucleotides, the CDR3 is TGCGCCAGCAGCCCCCGCGGAGATCAGCCCCAGCATTTT. Its protein is CASSPRGDQPQHF.